The entry that follows covers one T cell receptor beta chain sequence. Its specificity is unknown. Unique molecular identifiers were built into the TCR beta cDNA libraries. TCRdb passed the PCR reads through MiXCR, listing each CDR3 protein once. This table holds 600,000 to 700,000 distinct CDR3 sequences, over 45% found once. The data stem from a study of post-analysis software for immune sequencing data. CDR1 is MGHRA, CDR2 YSYEKL, per germline. The CDR3 length is 14 residues. General study findings and limits: Significantly lower normalized Chao1 diversity was found in patients with multiple sclerosis relative to controls. When the samples were clustered directly with F measure, those that had been prepared in the same batch showed strong co-clustering. About five TRBV segments appeared more often in patients than in controls, and TRBV5-6, TRBV5-1 and TRBV20-1 were among these.

Material for sequencing was blood. The clonotype comes from a girl aged 2 to 10 with multiple sclerosis. The gene calls are TRBV4-1 and TRBJ2-5; D tentatively reads TRBD1 or TRBD2 (7 bases each). The assigned J gene may be wrong: the sequence end matches TRBJ2-7 better. CDR3 amino acids: CASSHPGGGHEQYF. The CDR3 nucleotides are TGCGCCAGCAGCCATCCAGGGGGGGGCCACGAGCAGTACTTC.